This T cell receptor (beta chain) was recovered during a study of OX40 agonist ivuxolimab in advanced cancers. With respect to the entire study: Ivuxolimab was an agonistic, fully human IgG2 monoclonal antibody directed against OX40 (CD134), a costimulatory receptor. Intravenous ivuxolimab was administered to patients every 2 weeks at six dose levels: 0.01, 0.1, 0.3, 1.5, 3 and 10 mg/kg. Of the roughly 52 patients in dose escalation, some 19 had hepatocellular carcinoma, some 15 had melanoma, 9 had renal cell carcinoma and 9 had head and neck cancer. In the dose-escalation cohort, 65% to 90% of patients were male, and the mean age was approximately 60 years, with a range of roughly 23 to 85. Prior anti-PD-1, anti-PD-L1 or anti-CTLA-4 therapy was permitted, and approximately 41% of dose-escalation patients had received checkpoint inhibitors. Partial responses occurred in three dose-escalation patients, of whom one had hepatocellular carcinoma and two had cutaneous melanoma. Peripheral TCRbeta sequencing aimed to test whether ivuxolimab altered TCR sequence diversity and caused clonal T-cell expansion. The monotherapy dose-escalation portion (N ≈ 52 patients) of the phase I ivuxolimab trial is reported in the paper.

The paper's findings and limits, for the study overall: In the 0.1-3.0 mg/kg groups, partial responders were among the patients with the lowest normalized peripheral clonal expansion, particularly in CD8+ T cells. On average, CD8+ T cells showed more expanded clones than CD4+ T cells after ivuxolimab. Low levels of normalized T-cell clonal expansion were also seen in some patients who did not respond. Clonal expansion of both CD4+ and CD8+ blood T cells was observed from baseline to week 6 at doses 0.1 to 3.0 mg/kg. The antigen specificity of the clonally expanded peripheral T cells was not determined.

The trial excluded patients who had a history of autoimmune disease or were on systemic immunosuppression. Peripheral blood for TCR sequencing was drawn from every dose cohort at baseline, at cycle 4 day 1 and at cycle 7 day 1. The samples were taken from a phase I, first-in-human, multicenter, open-label dose-escalation trial of ivuxolimab. Adults with locally advanced or metastatic melanoma, renal cell carcinoma, hepatocellular carcinoma or head and neck squamous cell carcinoma were enrolled in the trial. Before TCR sequencing, CD4+ T cells and CD8+ T cells from peripheral blood were sorted into separate populations. As regards this clone: The target of this receptor is not known. No much larger clone exists at a distance of one base, and base qualities are not known.

Genomic DNA was isolated from the sorted cells so that the TCRbeta CDR3 region could be sequenced. The immunoSEQ Assay was used for sequencing of TCRbeta CDR3 regions. Here the immuneACCESS table is served through TCRdb, limited to in-frame sequences with V and J called. Missing clones are a known gap in these copies; in checked studies unresolved V genes cover under half, and the rest lacks a known reason. For this sample the table gives 40,000 to 60,000 clones, of which about 85% were detected only once. Of the sample, about a fifth falls within the top ten clones. Looking up the germline V gene yields CDR1 ENHRY and CDR2 SYGVKD. Relative to germline, V is missing 6 bases and J is missing 8 bases, with 10 bases of the junction outside any gene match. Its CDR3 holds 15 amino acids, cysteine through phenylalanine. This entry keeps only the CDR3 DNA: 45 bases, framed from base 1.

The origin of this receptor is an adult with an advanced solid tumor such as melanoma, head and neck, liver or kidney cancer. The rearranged segments are TRBV10-3 and TRBJ1-2, with TRBD1 identical over 12 junction bases. Specimen: CD4+ or CD8+ T cells sorted from blood, collected in a trial of the OX40 agonist ivuxolimab. DNA sequence: TGTGCCATCAGGCAAGGGACAGGGGGCGCCGAAGGCTACACCTTC. This codes for CAIRQGTGGAEGYTF.